This TCR beta chain is from a study of T cell repertoires in cytomegalovirus infection. Regarding the study as a whole: It was HLA-C-restricted CMV-specific TCR beta clonotypes that dominated the response ex vivo.

The CDR3 has 14 residues. Between the trimmed V and J ends, which lost 4 bases and 4 bases, there was a span of 15 bases. Germline loops: CDR1 SGHRS, CDR2 YFSETQ. Each CDR3 protein is one row after TCRdb ran MiXCR on the reads. The sample has approximately 190,000 distinct CDR3 sequences, roughly 9.8% seen once. In the case of this clonotype: What it recognizes is unknown.

The sequence was obtained from a human donor in good health (CMV status not recorded). Some clones in this sample may be carry-over from other donors' samples. The chain recombines TRBV5-1 with TRBJ2-7; tentatively, D is TRBD1 or TRBD2 (5 bases each). What was sequenced was PBMCs. The CDR3 reads CASSETGPGYEQYF. CDR3 nucleotides: TGCGCCAGCAGCGAGACGGGGCCCGGTTACGAGCAGTACTTC.